This T cell receptor beta chain was obtained from a study of blood T cell repertoires in COVID-19. Overall study: Sample material is recorded as cDNA or gDNA derived from T cells, B-cell-depleted T cells, or PBMCs.

TCRdb keeps only in-frame clones here, not all; method: immunoSEQ multiplex PCR. The profile shows about 46,000 clones, around 89% of them singletons. Germline V CDR1 and CDR2: SGHVS, FQNEAQ. J gave up 5 bases and V 5 bases, and 12 bases lay outside the gene matches. The length of the CDR3 is 16 residues. This receptor was identified in a man between 50 and 59 years old with active COVID-19. This rearrangement joins TRBV7-8 to TRBJ2-5; 9 bases align to TRBD2. Sequencing used peripheral blood. CDR3: CASSLRLADLGETQYF. In nucleotides, the CDR3 is TGTGCCAGCAGCCTCAGACTAGCGGACCTGGGGGAGACCCAGTACTTC.